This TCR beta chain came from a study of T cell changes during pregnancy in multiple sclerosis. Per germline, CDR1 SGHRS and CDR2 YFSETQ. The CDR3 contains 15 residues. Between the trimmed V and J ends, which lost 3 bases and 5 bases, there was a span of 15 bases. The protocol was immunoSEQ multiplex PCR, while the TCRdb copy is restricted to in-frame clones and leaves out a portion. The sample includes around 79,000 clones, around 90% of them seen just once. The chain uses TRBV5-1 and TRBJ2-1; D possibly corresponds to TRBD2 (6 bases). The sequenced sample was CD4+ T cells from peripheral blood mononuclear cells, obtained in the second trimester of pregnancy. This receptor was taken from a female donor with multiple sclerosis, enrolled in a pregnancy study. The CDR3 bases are TGCGCCAGCAGCTGGCGGGCTAGCGACGACAATGAGCAGTTCTTC. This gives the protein CASSWRASDDNEQFF.